The source of this T cell receptor (beta chain) is a study of spatial heterogeneity in lung cancer. This clonotype showed up many times. Its specificity is not known. Time point in this sample: sample taken at primary tumor resection. Whole RNA came from tumor, nontumor lung or frozen PBMC and was sequenced without being sorted. The donors, fewer than 95 patients with untreated early-stage non-small cell lung cancer, provided the samples. Overall study findings and caveats: Ubiquitous expanded tumor TCRs were observed in blood more at resection than follow-up.

TCRdb re-called the 5' RACE reads with MiXCR, one entry per CDR3 protein. The sample carries about 95,000 distinct CDR3 sequences, approximately 8.9% recorded once. The clonotype originates from a male donor with early-stage non-small cell lung cancer. Sequenced material: PBMCs, taken at surgery.

CDR3 sequence: CASSTRQGAGEAFF. CDR3 sequence (DNA): TGTGCCAGCAGTACTCGACAGGGGGCGGGTGAAGCTTTCTTT. V is TRBV2 and J is TRBJ1-1; the match to TRBD1 covers 10 bases. Germline CDR1 and CDR2: SNHLY and FYNNEI. With V trimmed by 5 bases and J by 7 bases, 7 bases remained unmatched. The CDR3 runs to 14 residues.